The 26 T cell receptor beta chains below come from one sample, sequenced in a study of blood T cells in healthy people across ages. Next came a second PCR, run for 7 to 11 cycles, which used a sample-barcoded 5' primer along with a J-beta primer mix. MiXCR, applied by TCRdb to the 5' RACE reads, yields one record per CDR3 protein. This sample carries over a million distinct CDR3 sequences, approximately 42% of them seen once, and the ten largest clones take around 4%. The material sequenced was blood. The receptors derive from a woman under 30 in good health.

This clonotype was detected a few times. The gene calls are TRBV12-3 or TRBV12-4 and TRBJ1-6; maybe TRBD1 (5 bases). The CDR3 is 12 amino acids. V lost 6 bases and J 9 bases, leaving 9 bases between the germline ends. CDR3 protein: CASRVDSSPLHF. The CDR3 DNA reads TGTGCCAGCAGGGTTGACAGTTCACCCCTCCACTTT.

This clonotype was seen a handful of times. The CDR3 bases are TGTGCCAGCAGCTTAGTAGGGCGACGGGACCCCTACGAGCAGTACTTC. Protein product: CASSLVGRRDPYEQYF. V and J are TRBV11-2 and TRBJ2-7, with D perhaps matching TRBD1 or TRBD2 (5 bases each). Germline-derived CDR1 and CDR2 are SGHAT and FQNNGV. CDR3 length: 16 residues. The V and J ends lost 1 base and 2 bases respectively, with 15 bases between them.

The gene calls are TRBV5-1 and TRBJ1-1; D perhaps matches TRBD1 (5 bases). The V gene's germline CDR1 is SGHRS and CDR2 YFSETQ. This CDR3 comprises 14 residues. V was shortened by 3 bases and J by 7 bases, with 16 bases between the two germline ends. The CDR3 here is CASSSNDRRDEAFF. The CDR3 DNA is TGCGCCAGCAGCTCCAATGACAGACGCGATGAAGCTTTCTTT. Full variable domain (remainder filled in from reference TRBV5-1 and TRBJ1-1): KAGVTQTPRYLIKTRGQQVTLSCSPISGHRSVSWYQQTPGQGLQFLFEYFSETQRNKGNFPGRFSGRQFSNSRSEMNVSTLELGDSALYLCASSSNDRRDEAFFGQGTRLTVV.

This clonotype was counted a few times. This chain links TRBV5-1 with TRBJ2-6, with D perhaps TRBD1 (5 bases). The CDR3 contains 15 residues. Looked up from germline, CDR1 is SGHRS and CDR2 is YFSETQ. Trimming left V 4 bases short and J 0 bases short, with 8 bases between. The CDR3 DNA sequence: TGCGCCAGCAGCAGACAGAACTCTGGGGCCAACGTCCTGACTTTC. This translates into CASSRQNSGANVLTF.

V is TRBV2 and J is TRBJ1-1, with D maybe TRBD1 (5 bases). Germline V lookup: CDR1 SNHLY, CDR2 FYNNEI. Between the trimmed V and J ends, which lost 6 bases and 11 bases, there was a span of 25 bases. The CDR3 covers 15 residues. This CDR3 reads CASRSRGSGWAYAFF. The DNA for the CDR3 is TGTGCCAGCAGGAGTCGGGGCTCCGGCTGGGCTTATGCTTTCTTT.

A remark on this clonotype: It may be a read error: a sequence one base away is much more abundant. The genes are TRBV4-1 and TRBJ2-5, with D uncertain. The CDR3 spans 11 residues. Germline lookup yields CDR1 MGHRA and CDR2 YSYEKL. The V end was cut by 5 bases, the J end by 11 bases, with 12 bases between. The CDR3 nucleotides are TGCGCCAGCAGCAAATTAGGTGAGCAGTACTTC. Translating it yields CASSKLGEQYF.

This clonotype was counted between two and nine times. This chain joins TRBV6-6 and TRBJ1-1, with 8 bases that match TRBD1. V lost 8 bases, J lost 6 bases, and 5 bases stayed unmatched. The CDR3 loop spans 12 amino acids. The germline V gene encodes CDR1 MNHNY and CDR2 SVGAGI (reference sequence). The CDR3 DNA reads TGTGCCAGCCTACAGGGGGGTCCTGAAGCTTTCTTT. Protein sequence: CASLQGGPEAFF.

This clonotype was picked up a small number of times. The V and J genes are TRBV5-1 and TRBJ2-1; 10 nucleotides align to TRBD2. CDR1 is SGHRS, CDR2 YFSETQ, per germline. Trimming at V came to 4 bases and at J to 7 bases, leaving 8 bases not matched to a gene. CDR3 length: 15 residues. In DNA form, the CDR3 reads TGCGCCAGCAGCGCTCTAGCGGGGGCCGAAAATGAGCAGTTCTTC. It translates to CASSALAGAENEQFF. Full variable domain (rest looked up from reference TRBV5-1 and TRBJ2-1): KAGVTQTPRYLIKTRGQQVTLSCSPISGHRSVSWYQQTPGQGLQFLFEYFSETQRNKGNFPGRFSGRQFSNSRSEMNVSTLELGDSALYLCASSALAGAENEQFFGPGTRLTVL.

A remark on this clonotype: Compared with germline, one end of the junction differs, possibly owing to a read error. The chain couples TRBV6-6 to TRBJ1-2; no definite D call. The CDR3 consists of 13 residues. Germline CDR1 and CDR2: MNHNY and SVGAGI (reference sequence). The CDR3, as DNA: TGTGCCGGCAGTTACTCTCCCGGGGTTGGCTACACCTTC. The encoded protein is CAGSYSPGVGYTF.

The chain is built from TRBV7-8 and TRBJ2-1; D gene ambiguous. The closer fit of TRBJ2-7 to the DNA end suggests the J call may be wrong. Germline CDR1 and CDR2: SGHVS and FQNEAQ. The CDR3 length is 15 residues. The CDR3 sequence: CASSLGPTVDNEQYF. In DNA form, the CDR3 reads TGTGCCAGCAGCTTAGGTCCCACAGTCGACAATGAGCAGTACTTC.

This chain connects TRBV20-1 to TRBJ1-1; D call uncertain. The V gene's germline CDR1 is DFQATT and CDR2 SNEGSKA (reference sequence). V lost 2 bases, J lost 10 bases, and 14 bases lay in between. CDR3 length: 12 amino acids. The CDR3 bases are TGCAGTGCTAGAAGTTCTTCCCGCGGAGCTTTCTTT. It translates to CSARSSSRGAFF.

CDR3 in amino acids: CASSQLAGDDEQYF. CDR3 DNA sequence: TGTGCCAGCAGCCAACTAGCGGGAGACGACGAGCAGTACTTC. The chain recombines TRBV6-2 or TRBV6-3 with TRBJ2-7; 11 bases align to TRBD2. Germline CDR1 MNHEY, CDR2 SVGEGT. The CDR3 extends over 14 amino acids. V trimming: 6 bases; J trimming: 5 bases; junction bases outside the gene matches: 6.

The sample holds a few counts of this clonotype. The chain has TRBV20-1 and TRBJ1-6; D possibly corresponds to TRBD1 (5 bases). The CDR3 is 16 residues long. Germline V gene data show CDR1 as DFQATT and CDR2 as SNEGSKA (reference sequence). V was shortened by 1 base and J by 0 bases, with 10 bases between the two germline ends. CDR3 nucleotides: TGCAGTGCTAGAGCCCGGACATACTCCTATAATTCACCCCTCCACTTT. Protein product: CSARARTYSYNSPLHF.

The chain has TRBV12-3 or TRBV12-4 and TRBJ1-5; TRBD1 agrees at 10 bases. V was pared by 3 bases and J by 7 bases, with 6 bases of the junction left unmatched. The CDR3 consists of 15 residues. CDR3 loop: CASSLGQGSAQPQHF. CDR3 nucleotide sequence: TGTGCCAGCAGTTTGGGACAGGGGTCGGCGCAGCCCCAGCATTTT.

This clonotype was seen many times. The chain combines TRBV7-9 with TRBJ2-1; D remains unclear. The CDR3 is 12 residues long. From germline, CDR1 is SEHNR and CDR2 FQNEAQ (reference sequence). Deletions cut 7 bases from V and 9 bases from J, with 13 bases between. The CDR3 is CASTQMHSEQFF. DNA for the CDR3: TGTGCCAGCACCCAAATGCATTCTGAGCAGTTCTTC.

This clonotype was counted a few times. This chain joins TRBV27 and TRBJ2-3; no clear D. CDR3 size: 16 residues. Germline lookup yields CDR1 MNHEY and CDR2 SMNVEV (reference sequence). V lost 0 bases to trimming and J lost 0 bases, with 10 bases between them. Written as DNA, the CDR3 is TGTGCCAGCAGTTTATCGGGCAGCACTAGCACAGATACGCAGTATTTT. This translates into CASSLSGSTSTDTQYF.

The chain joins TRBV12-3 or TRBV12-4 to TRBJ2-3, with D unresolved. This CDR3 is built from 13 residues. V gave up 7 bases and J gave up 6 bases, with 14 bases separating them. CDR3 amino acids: CASTLLAIDTQYF. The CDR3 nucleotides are TGTGCCAGCACCCTTTTAGCAATCGATACGCAGTATTTT.

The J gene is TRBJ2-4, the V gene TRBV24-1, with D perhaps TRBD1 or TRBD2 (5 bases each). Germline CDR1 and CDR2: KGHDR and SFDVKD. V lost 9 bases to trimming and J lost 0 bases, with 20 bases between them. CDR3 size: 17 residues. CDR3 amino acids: CATSSGTPVLAKNIQYF. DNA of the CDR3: TGTGCCACCTCTTCCGGGACGCCGGTATTAGCCAAAAACATTCAGTACTTC.

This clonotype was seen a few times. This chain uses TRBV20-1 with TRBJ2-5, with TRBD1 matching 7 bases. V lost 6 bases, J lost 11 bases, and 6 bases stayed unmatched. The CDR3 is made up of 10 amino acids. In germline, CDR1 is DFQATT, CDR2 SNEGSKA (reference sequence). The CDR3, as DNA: TGCAGTGCAAGACAGGGTGAGCAGTACTTC. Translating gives CSARQGEQYF.

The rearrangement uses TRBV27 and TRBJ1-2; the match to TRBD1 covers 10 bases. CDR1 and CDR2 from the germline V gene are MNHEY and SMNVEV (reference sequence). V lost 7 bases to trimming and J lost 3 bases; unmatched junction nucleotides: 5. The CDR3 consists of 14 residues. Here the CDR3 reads CASTPGTGDYGYTF. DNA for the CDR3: TGTGCCAGCACCCCGGGGACAGGGGACTATGGCTACACCTTC.

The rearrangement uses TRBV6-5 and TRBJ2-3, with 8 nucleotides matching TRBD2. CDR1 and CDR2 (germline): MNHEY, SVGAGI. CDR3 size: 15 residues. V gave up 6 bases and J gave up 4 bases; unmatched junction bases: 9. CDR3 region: CASRPPGLDADTQYF. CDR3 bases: TGTGCCAGCAGACCCCCGGGACTAGACGCAGATACGCAGTATTTT.

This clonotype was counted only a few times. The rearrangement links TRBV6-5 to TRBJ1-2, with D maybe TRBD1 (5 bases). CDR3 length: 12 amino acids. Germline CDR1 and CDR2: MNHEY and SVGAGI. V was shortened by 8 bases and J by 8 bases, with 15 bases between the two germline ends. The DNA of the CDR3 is TGTGCCAGCTGGACGGGGCCCGGAGGCTACACCTTC. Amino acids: CASWTGPGGYTF.

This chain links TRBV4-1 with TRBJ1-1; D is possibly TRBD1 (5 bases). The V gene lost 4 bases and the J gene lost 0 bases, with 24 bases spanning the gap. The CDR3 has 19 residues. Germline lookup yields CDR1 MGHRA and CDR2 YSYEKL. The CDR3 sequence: CASSPGLGGIEALNTEAFF. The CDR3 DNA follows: TGCGCCAGCAGCCCTGGGCTTGGGGGAATCGAAGCCCTGAACACTGAAGCTTTCTTT.

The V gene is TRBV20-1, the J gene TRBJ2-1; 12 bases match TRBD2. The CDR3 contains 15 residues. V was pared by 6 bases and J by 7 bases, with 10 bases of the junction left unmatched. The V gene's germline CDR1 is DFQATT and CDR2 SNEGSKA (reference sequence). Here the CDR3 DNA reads TGCAGTGCGGGGAGACTAGCGGGAGAGGGGAATGAGCAGTTCTTC. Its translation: CSAGRLAGEGNEQFF.

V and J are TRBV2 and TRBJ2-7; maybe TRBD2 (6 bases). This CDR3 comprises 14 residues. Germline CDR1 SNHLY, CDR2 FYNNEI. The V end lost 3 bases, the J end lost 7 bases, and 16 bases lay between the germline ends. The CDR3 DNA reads TGTGCCAGCAGTGAGGGGATAGCGGTAAATGAGCAGTACTTC. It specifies CASSEGIAVNEQYF.

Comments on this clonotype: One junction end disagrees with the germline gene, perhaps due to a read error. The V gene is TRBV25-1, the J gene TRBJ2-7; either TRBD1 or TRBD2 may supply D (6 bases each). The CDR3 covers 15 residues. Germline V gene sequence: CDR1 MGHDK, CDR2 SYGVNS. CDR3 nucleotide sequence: TGTGCCAACAGTGATTGGGGGGCGGATCTCTACGAGCAGTACTTC. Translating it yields CANSDWGADLYEQYF.